Following are 10 T cell receptor beta chains from one sample sequenced in a study of T cells after yellow fever vaccination. TCRdb analysed the 5' RACE reads with MiXCR anew, one entry per CDR3 protein. Of a few hundred thousand distinct CDR3 sequences listed, 6.9% were seen once; the top ten hold about 0.85%. Sequences were derived from CD4+ T cells sorted from PBMCs, sampled 15 days after the yellow fever booster vaccination. These receptors were obtained from a man aged 30 to 45 who received the YFV17D yellow fever vaccine.

This clonotype was seen a few times. The chain joins TRBV2 to TRBJ2-2; TRBD1 is a possible D gene (6 bases). V was clipped by 4 bases and J by 4 bases, with 13 bases between them. This CDR3 has 15 residues. Germline V gene lookup returns CDR1 SNHLY and CDR2 FYNNEI. The CDR3 reads CASSVGHRLTGELFF. The CDR3 DNA reads TGTGCCAGCAGTGTGGGACACCGCCTCACCGGGGAGCTGTTTTTT. Full variable domain (outside the CDR3, taken from reference TRBV2 and TRBJ2-2): EPEVTQTPSHQVTQMGQEVILRCVPISNHLYFYWYRQILGQKVEFLVSFYNNEISEKSEIFDDQFSVERPDGSNFTLKIRSTKLEDSAMYFCASSVGHRLTGELFFGEGSRLTVL.

This clonotype was observed at least ten times. The chain carries TRBV4-3 and TRBJ2-1; 7 bases agree with TRBD2. The V and J ends lost 0 bases and 4 bases, in that order; junction bases with no gene match: 6. Germline CDR1 LGHNA, CDR2 YSLEER. The CDR3 has 16 amino acids. The CDR3 DNA reads TGCGCCAGCAGCCAAGATCCACTAGCGCTGTACAATGAGCAGTTCTTC. It encodes CASSQDPLALYNEQFF.

The gene calls are TRBV5-1 and TRBJ2-2, with D possibly being TRBD2 (5 bases). V was shortened by 4 bases and J by 0 bases, with 10 bases between the two germline ends. This CDR3 has 15 amino acids. Per germline, CDR1 SGHRS and CDR2 YFSETQ. CDR3 bases: TGCGCCAGCAGCCGCGACTATTCGAACACCGGGGAGCTGTTTTTT. This translates into CASSRDYSNTGELFF.

This clonotype has only a few counts. This chain joins TRBV5-1 and TRBJ2-3; D gene ambiguous. Germline V lookup: CDR1 SGHRS, CDR2 YFSETQ. The V end lost 1 base, the J end lost 6 bases, and 9 bases lay between the germline ends. The CDR3 covers 13 residues. The CDR3 reads CASSLRQGDTQYF. DNA for the CDR3: TGCGCCAGCAGCTTGAGGCAAGGGGATACGCAGTATTTT.

The sample holds a few counts of this clonotype. This chain joins TRBV15 and TRBJ2-1; a possible D gene is TRBD2 (5 bases). Germline V lookup: CDR1 LNHNV, CDR2 YYDKDF (reference sequence). The V end was cut by 5 bases, the J end by 1 base, with 15 bases between. This CDR3 region has 16 residues. The CDR3 coding sequence is TGTGCCACCAGCCTAGAGGGCGGGCCTTCCTACAATGAGCAGTTCTTC. Residues: CATSLEGGPSYNEQFF.

The gene calls are TRBV6-1 and TRBJ2-2; 9 nucleotides agree with TRBD2. The length of the CDR3 is 14 residues. Germline V gene lookup returns CDR1 MNHNS and CDR2 SASEGT. V gave up 7 bases and J gave up 7 bases; unmatched junction bases: 7. CDR3 loop: CASTRGRAVGELFF. The CDR3 DNA follows: TGTGCCAGCACTCGCGGGAGGGCCGTCGGGGAGCTGTTTTTT.

The genes are TRBV11-2 and TRBJ2-1; possibly TRBD1 for D (5 bases). The ends were cut back, 5 bases at V and 2 bases at J, with 10 bases in the middle. Germline V gives CDR1 SGHAT, CDR2 FQNNGV. The CDR3 consists of 14 residues. The CDR3 coding sequence is TGTGCCAGCAGCGACTCAGGGACCTACAATGAGCAGTTCTTC. It yields the protein CASSDSGTYNEQFF.

This chain joins TRBV20-1 and TRBJ2-7; possibly TRBD1 for D (6 bases). V lost 0 bases to trimming and J lost 2 bases, with 14 bases between them. CDR3 length: 15 amino acids. From germline, CDR1 is DFQATT and CDR2 SNEGSKA (reference sequence). For the CDR3, the DNA is TGCAGTGCTAGAGATGGACAGCAACCACCCTACGAGCAGTACTTC. This codes for CSARDGQQPPYEQYF.

At least ten counts were recorded for this clonotype. The rearrangement uses TRBV5-1 and TRBJ2-4; D is ambiguous. Germline V gives CDR1 SGHRS, CDR2 YFSETQ. V was trimmed by 0 bases and J by 9 bases, leaving 7 bases between them. The CDR3 runs 12 residues. The CDR3, as DNA: TGCGCCAGCAGCTTGGATCAGTTCATTCAGTACTTC. Encoded protein: CASSLDQFIQYF.

This clonotype was detected only a few times. This chain connects TRBV20-1 to TRBJ2-3; D gene uncertain. There are 11 residues in the CDR3. V was trimmed by 6 bases and J by 6 bases, leaving 10 bases between them. CDR1 is DFQATT and CDR2 is SNEGSKA in the germline V gene (reference sequence). Written as DNA, the CDR3 is TGCAGTGCCTATACACCCGATACGCAGTATTTT. Translation: CSAYTPDTQYF.